Sequencing of this T cell receptor beta chain was carried out in a study of vaccination and CD4 T cells after COVID-19. Treatment in this sample: approximately 9-day PBMC culture with coronavirus spike peptide pools or control peptides (ViraFEST assay). It was with about 10 IU/ml IL-2 and around 9.3 ug/ml peptide pools that 1.5 million to 2 million PBMCs per well were cultured. The V end lost 3 bases, the J end lost 6 bases, and 15 bases lay between the germline ends. The germline gives CDR1 DFQATT, CDR2 SNEGSKA (reference sequence). The CDR3 extends over 13 amino acids. The Oncomine TCR Beta short-read assay sequenced DNA from cultured CD4+ T cells. One entry per CDR3 protein results from TCRdb running MiXCR on the PCR reads. This table holds around 14,000 distinct CDR3 sequences, around 53% found once. With regard to this clonotype: Its antigen is still unknown.

The sequenced material came from CD4+ T cells from blood, cultured in vitro. This clonotype was obtained from a human donor who had recovered from COVID-19. The rearrangement joins TRBV20-1 to TRBJ2-7, with D possibly matching TRBD1 (5 bases). Here the CDR3 DNA reads TGCAGTGCTAGGATGACCAGGGTAAGCGAGCAGTACTTC. It specifies CSARMTRVSEQYF.